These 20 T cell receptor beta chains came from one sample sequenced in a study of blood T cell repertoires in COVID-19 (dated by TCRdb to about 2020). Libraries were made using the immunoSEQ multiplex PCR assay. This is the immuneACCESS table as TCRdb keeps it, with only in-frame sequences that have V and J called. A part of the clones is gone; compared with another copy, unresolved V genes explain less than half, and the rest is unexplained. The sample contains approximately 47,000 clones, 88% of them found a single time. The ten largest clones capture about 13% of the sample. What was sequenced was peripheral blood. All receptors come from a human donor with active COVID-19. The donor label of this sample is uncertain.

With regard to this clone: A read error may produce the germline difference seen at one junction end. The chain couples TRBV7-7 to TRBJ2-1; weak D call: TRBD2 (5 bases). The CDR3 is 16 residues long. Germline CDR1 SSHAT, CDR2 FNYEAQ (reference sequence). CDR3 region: CASSPRAAGFLNEQFF. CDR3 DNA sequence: TGTGCTAGCAGCCCGAGAGCGGCGGGTTTCCTCAATGAGCAGTTCTTC.

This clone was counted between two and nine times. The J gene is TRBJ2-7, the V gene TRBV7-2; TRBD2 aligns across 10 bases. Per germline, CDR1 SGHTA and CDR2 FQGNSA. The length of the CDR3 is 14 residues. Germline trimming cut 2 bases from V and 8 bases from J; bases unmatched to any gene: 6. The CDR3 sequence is CASSLLAGEWQQYF. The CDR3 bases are TGTGCCAGCAGCTTACTAGCGGGAGAGTGGCAGCAGTACTTC.

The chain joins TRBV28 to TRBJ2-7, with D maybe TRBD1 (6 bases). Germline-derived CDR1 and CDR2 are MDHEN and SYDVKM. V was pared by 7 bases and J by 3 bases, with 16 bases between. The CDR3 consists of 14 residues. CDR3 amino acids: CASTPTGTLYEQYF. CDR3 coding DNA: TGTGCCAGCACCCCGACCGGGACACTCTACGAGCAGTACTTC.

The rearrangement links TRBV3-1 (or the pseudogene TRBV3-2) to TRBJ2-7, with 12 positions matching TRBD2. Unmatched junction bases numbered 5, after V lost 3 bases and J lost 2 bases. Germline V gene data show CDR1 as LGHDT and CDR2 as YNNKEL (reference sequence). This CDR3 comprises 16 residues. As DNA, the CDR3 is TGTGCCAGCAGCCACCCTAGCGGGGGGGCCACCTACGAGCAGTACTTC. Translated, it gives CASSHPSGGATYEQYF.

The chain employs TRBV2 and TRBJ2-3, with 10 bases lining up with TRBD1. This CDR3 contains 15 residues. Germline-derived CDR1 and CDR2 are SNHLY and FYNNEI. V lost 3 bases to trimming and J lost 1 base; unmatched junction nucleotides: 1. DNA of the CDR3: TGTGCCAGCAGTGAGGGGACAGGGGGCACAGATACGCAGTATTTT. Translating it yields CASSEGTGGTDTQYF.

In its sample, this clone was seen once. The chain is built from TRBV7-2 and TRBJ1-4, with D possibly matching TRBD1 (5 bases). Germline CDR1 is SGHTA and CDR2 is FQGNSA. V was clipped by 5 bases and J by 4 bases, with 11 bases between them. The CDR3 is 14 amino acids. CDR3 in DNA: TGTGCCAGCAGCCAGCGGGGGATTAATGAAAAACTGTTTTTT. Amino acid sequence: CASSQRGINEKLFF. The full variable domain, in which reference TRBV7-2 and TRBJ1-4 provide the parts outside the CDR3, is GAGVSQSPSNKVTEKGKDVELRCDPISGHTALYWYRQSLGQGLEFLIYFQGNSAPDKSGLPSDRFSAERTGGSVSTLTIQRTQQEDSAVYLCASSQRGINEKLFFGSGTQLSVL.

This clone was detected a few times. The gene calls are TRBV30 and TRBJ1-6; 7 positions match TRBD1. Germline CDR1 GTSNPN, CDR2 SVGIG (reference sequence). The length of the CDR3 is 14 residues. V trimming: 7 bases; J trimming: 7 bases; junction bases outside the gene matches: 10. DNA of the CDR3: TGTGCCTATACGACAGGGTTTAGCAATTCACCCCTCCACTTT. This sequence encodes CAYTTGFSNSPLHF.

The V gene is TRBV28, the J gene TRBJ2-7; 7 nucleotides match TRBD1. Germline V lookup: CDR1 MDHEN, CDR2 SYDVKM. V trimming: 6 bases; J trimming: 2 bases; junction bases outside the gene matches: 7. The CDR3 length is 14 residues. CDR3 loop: CASRKTGKAYEQYF. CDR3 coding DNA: TGTGCCAGCAGGAAGACAGGGAAAGCCTACGAGCAGTACTTC.

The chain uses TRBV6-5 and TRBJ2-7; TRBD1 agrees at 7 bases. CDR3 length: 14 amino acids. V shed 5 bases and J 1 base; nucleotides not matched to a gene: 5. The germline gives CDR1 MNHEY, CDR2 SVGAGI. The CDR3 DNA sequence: TGTGCCAGCAGTATTTCCAGGGGGTCCTACGAGCAGTACTTC. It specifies CASSISRGSYEQYF.

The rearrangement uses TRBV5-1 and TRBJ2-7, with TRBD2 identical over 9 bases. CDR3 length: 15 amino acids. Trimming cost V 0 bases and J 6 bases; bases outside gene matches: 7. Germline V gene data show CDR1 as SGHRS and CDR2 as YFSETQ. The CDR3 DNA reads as TGCGCCAGCAGCTTGGGCCTCCTAGCGGGGACCGAGCAGTACTTC. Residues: CASSLGLLAGTEQYF.

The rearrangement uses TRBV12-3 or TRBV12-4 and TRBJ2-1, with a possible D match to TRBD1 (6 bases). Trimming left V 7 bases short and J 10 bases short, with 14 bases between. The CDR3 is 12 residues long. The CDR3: CASTEQGYEQFF. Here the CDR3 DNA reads TGTGCCAGCACCGAACAGGGTTACGAGCAGTTCTTC.

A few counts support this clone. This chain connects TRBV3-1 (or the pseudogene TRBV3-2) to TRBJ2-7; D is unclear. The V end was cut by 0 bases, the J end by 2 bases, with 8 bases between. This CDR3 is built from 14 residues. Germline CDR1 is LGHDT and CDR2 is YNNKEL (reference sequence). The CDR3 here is CASSQDSRPYEQYF. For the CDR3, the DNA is TGTGCCAGCAGCCAAGATAGCAGACCCTACGAGCAGTACTTC.

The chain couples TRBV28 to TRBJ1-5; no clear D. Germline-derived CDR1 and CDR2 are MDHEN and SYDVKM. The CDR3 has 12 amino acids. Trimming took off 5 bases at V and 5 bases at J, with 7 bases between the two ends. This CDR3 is CASSLIDQPQHF. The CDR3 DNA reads TGTGCCAGCAGTCTAATAGATCAGCCCCAGCATTTT.

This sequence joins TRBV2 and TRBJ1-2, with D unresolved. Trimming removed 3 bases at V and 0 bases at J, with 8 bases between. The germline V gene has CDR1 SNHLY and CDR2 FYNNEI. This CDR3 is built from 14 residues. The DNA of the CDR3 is TGTGCCAGCAGTGATCTCCCAGCTAACTATGGCTACACCTTC. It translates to CASSDLPANYGYTF.

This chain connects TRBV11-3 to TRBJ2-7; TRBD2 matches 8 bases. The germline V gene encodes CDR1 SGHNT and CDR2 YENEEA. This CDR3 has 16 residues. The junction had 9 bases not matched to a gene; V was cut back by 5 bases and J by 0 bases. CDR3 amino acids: CASSRGGGASSYEQYF. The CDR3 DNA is TGTGCCAGCAGCCGGGGGGGCGGGGCGAGCTCCTACGAGCAGTACTTC.

CDR3 sequence reads: CASSSPRGGRYEQYF. The CDR3 bases are TGTGCCAGCAGTTCACCCCGGGGGGGTAGGTACGAGCAGTACTTC. The chain has TRBV28 and TRBJ2-7; TRBD2 matches at 8 bases. The CDR3 is 15 residues long. Unmatched junction bases numbered 9, after V lost 4 bases and J lost 4 bases. Germline CDR1 MDHEN, CDR2 SYDVKM.

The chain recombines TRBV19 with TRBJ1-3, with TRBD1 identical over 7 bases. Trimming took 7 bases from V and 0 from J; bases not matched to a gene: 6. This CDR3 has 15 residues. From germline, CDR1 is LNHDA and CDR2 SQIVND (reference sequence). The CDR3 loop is CASTADRVSGNTIYF. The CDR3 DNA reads TGTGCCAGTACCGCCGACAGGGTCTCTGGAAACACCATATATTTT. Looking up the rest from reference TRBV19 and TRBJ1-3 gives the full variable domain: DGGITQSPKYLFRKEGQNVTLSCEQNLNHDAMYWYRQDPGQGLRLIYYSQIVNDFQKGDIAEGYSVSREKKESFPLTVTSAQKNPTAFYLCASTADRVSGNTIYFGEGSWLTVV.

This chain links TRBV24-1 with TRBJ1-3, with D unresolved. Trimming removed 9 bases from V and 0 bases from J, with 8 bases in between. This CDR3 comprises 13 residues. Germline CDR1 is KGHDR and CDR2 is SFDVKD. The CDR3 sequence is CATQQSSGNTIYF. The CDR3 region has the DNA TGTGCCACCCAACAGAGCTCTGGAAACACCATATATTTT.

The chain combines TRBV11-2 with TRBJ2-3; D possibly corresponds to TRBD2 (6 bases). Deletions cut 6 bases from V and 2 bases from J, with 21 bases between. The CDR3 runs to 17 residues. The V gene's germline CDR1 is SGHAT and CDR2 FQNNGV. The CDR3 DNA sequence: TGTGCCAGCAGTGCGACCGGGGCCGGGGGATTCACAGATACGCAGTATTTT. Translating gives CASSATGAGGFTDTQYF.

The CDR3 loop is CASSSILAGVNTDTQYF. CDR3 DNA sequence: TGTGCCAGCAGCTCTATACTAGCGGGAGTGAACACAGATACGCAGTATTTT. V is TRBV7-9 and J is TRBJ2-3, with 11 nucleotides matching TRBD2. The junction had 8 bases not matched to a gene; V was cut back by 4 bases and J by 2 bases. Looked up from germline, CDR1 is SEHNR and CDR2 is FQNEAQ (reference sequence). The CDR3 sequence is 17 residues long.